This entry lists 7 T cell receptor beta chains sequenced from one sample in a study of blood T cell repertoires in COVID-19. The table came from immunoSEQ multiplex PCR; TCRdb's copy has only in-frame clones and leaves some out. The table has hundreds of thousands of clones, about 86% seen once; the top ten hold about 10%. Specimen: peripheral blood. These receptor sequences come from a man aged 80 or over with acute or convalescent COVID-19.

The genes are TRBV4-1 and TRBJ1-4; D possibly corresponds to TRBD1 (6 bases). Looked up from germline, CDR1 is MGHRA and CDR2 is YSYEKL. CDR3 length: 15 amino acids. Trimming left V 2 bases short and J 2 bases short, with 9 bases between. The CDR3 protein is CASSQTGTTNEKLFF. The CDR3 DNA reads as TGCGCCAGCAGCCAAACAGGGACGACTAATGAAAAACTGTTTTTT.

This rearrangement joins TRBV11-2 to TRBJ1-1; D ambiguous. This CDR3 spans 15 amino acids. The ends were cut back, 1 base at V and 0 bases at J, with 9 bases in the middle. Germline CDR1 SGHAT, CDR2 FQNNGV. CDR3 nucleotide sequence: TGTGCCAGCAGCTTAGCAGGACTGATGAACACTGAAGCTTTCTTT. It translates to CASSLAGLMNTEAFF.

The V and J genes are TRBV5-4 and TRBJ1-2; TRBD1 might be the D (5 bases). V shed 2 bases and J shed 4 bases, with 15 bases lying between them. The CDR3 runs to 15 residues. Germline-derived CDR1 and CDR2 are SGHNT and YYREEE (reference sequence). As DNA, the CDR3 is TGTGCCAGCAGCTTAGTTGGCAGGGAGGGCTATGGCTACACCTTC. Encoded protein: CASSLVGREGYGYTF.

This chain uses TRBV6-5 with TRBJ2-2; TRBD1 might be the D (6 bases). The CDR3 loop spans 15 amino acids. Between the trimmed V and J ends, which lost 6 bases and 1 base, there was a span of 12 bases. The germline V gene has CDR1 MNHEY and CDR2 SVGAGI. CDR3 residues: CASRLGQLNTGELFF. CDR3 coding DNA: TGTGCCAGCAGACTCGGACAGCTGAACACCGGGGAGCTGTTTTTT.

The gene calls are TRBV7-2 and TRBJ1-1, with D unresolved. The V and J ends lost 6 bases and 4 bases respectively, with 12 bases between them. The CDR3 has 13 amino acids. Germline V gene lookup returns CDR1 SGHTA and CDR2 FQGNSA. CDR3 loop: CASSRRSGTEAFF. In DNA, the CDR3 is TGTGCCAGCAGTCGGCGGTCGGGCACTGAAGCTTTCTTT.

The rearrangement uses TRBV29-1 and TRBJ2-7, with 7 nucleotides matching TRBD1. The germline V gene encodes CDR1 SQVTM and CDR2 ANQGSEA. CDR3 length: 15 residues. V shed 5 bases and J 5 bases; nucleotides not matched to a gene: 15. The CDR3 DNA sequence: TGCAGCGTTCGGAGCAAACAGGGGAAGGGCCACGAGCAGTACTTC. Protein product: CSVRSKQGKGHEQYF.

This clone was counted a few times. The J gene is TRBJ1-3, the V gene TRBV21-1; the table names TRBD1, a call not compared with the DNA. TRBV21-1 is a documented pseudogene. The CDR3 covers 15 residues. The CDR3 region has the DNA TGTGCCAGCAGCAAAGCCCGCCAGTTCGGAAACACCATATATTTT. It specifies CASSKARQFGNTIYF.